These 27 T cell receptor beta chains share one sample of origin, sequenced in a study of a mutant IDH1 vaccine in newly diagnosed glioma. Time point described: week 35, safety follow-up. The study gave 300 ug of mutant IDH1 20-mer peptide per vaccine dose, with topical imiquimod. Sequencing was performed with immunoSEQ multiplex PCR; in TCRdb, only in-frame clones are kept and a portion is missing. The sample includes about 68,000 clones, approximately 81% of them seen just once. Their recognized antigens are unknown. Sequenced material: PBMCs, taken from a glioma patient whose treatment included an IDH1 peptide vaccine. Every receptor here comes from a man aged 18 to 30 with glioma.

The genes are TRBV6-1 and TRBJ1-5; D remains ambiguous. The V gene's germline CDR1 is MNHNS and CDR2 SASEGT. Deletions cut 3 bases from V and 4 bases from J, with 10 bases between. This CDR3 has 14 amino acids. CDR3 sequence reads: CASSEQDRNQPQHF. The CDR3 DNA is TGTGCCAGCAGTGAGCAGGACCGGAATCAGCCCCAGCATTTT.

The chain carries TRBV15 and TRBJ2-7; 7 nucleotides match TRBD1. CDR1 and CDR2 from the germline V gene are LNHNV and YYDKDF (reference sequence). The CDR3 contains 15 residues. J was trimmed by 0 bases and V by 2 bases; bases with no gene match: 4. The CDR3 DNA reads TGTGCCACCAGCAGACCACAGGGGAACTCCTACGAGCAGTACTTC. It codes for CATSRPQGNSYEQYF.

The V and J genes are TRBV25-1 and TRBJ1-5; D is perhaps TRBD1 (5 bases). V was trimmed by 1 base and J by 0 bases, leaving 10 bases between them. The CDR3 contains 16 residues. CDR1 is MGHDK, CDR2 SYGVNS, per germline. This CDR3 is CASSESRGYSNQPQHF. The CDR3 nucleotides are TGTGCCAGCAGTGAATCTAGGGGCTATAGCAATCAGCCCCAGCATTTT.

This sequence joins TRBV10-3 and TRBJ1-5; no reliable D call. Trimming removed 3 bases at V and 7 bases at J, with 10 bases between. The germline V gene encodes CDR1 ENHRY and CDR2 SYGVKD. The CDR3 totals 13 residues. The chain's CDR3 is CAISDIIGQPQHF. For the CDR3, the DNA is TGTGCCATCAGTGATATTATAGGCCAGCCCCAGCATTTT.

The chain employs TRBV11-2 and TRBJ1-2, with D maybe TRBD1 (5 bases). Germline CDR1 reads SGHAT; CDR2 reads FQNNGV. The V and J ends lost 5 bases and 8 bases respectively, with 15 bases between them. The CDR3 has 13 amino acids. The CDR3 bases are TGTGCCAGCAGCCCCCAGGATAGGGGCGGCTACACCTTC. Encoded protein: CASSPQDRGGYTF.

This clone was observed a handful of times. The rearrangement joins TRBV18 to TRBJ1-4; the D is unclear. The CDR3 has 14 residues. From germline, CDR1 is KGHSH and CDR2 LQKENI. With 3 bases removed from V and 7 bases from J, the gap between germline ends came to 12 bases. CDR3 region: CASSPQRIREKLFF. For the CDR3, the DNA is TGTGCCAGCTCACCCCAGCGGATCCGTGAAAAACTGTTTTTT.

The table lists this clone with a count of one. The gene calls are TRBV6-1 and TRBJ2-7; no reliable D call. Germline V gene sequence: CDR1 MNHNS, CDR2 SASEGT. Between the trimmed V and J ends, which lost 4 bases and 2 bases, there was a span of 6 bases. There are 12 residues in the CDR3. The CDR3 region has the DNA TGTGCCAGCAGTGGCGGCCCCTACGAGCAGTACTTC. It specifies CASSGGPYEQYF.

The chain's CDR3 is CASSLASYRGITGELFF. In DNA form, the CDR3 reads TGTGCCAGCAGCTTAGCCTCTTACCGGGGAATCACCGGGGAGCTGTTTTTT. This chain uses TRBV7-3 with TRBJ2-2, with a tentative D call TRBD2 (5 bases). CDR3 size: 17 residues. Germline CDR1 SGHTA, CDR2 FQGTGA. V lost 2 bases and J 4 bases, leaving 17 bases between the germline ends.

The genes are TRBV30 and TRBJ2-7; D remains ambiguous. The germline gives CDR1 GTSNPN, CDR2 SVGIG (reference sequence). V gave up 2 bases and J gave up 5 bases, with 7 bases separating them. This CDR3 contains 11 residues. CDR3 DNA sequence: TGTGCCTGGAGTTTCTACAACGAGCAGTACTTC. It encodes CAWSFYNEQYF.

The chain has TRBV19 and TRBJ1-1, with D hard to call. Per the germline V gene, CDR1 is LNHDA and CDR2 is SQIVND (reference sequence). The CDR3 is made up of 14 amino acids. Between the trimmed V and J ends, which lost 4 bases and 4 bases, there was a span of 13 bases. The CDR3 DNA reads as TGTGCCAGTAGTACACTGGGGTTTATCACTGAAGCTTTCTTT. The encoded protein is CASSTLGFITEAFF.

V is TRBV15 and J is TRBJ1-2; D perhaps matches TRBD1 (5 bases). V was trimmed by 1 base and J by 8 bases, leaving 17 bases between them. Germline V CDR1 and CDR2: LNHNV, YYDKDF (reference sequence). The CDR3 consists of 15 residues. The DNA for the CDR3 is TGTGCCACCAGCAGAGCCCCCATGGGGCCCAGGGGCTACACCTTC. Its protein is CATSRAPMGPRGYTF.

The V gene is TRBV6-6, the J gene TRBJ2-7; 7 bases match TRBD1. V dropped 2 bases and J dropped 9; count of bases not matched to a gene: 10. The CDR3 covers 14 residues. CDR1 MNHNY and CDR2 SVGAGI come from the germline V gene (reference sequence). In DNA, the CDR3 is TGTGCCAGCAGTTACCCTAATCCAGGGGGTGGGCAGTACTTC. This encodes CASSYPNPGGGQYF.

The CDR3 spells CANRRDSGTGELFF. CDR3 sequence (DNA): TGTGCCAACCGCCGGGATAGCGGGACCGGGGAGCTGTTTTTT. The chain combines TRBV6-6 with TRBJ2-2; the match to TRBD2 covers 7 bases. CDR1 MNHNY and CDR2 SVGAGI come from the germline V gene (reference sequence). The CDR3 extends over 14 amino acids. Trimming removed 10 bases from V and 5 bases from J; junction bases left unmatched: 10.

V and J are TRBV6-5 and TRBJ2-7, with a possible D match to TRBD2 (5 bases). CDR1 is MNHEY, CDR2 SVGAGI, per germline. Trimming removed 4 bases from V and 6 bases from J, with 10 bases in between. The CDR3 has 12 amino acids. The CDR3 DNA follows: TGTGCCAGCAGTTTTACTAGAGGCGAGCAGTACTTC. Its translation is CASSFTRGEQYF.

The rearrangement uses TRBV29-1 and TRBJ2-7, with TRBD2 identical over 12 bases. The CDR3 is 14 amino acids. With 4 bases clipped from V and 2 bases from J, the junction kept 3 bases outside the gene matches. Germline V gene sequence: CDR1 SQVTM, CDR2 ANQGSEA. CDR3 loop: CSVARLAGAYEQYF. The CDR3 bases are TGCAGCGTTGCTAGACTAGCGGGGGCCTACGAGCAGTACTTC.

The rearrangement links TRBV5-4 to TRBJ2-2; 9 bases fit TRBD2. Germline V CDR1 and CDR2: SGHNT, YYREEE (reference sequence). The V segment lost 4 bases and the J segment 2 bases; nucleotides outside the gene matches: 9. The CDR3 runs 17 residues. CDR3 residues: CASSLPGLASNTGELFF. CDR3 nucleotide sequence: TGTGCCAGCAGCCTCCCTGGACTAGCGAGTAACACCGGGGAGCTGTTTTTT.

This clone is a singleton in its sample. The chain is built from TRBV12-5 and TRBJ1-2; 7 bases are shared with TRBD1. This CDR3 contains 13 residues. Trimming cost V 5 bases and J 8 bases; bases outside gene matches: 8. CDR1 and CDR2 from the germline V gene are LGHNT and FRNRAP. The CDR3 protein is CASGKPQGSGYTF. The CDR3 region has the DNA TGTGCTAGTGGTAAACCACAGGGGAGCGGCTACACCTTC.

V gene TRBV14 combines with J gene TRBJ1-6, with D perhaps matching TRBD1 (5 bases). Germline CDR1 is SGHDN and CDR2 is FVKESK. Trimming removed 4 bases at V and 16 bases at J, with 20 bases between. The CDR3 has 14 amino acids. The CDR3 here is CASSRLMTDSGLHF. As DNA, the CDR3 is TGTGCCAGCAGCCGATTGATGACAGACTCCGGTCTCCACTTT.

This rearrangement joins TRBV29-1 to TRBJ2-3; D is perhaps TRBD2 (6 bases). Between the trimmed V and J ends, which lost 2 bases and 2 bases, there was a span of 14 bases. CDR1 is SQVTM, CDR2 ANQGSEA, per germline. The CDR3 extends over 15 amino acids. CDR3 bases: TGCAGCGTTGAATTTAGGTTAGCGGTCACAGATACGCAGTATTTT. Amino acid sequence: CSVEFRLAVTDTQYF.

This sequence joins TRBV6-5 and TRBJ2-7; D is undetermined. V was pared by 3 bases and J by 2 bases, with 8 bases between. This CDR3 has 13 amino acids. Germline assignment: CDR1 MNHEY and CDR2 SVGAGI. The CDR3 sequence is CASSYSGPYEQYF. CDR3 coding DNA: TGTGCCAGCAGTTATTCTGGCCCCTACGAGCAGTACTTC.

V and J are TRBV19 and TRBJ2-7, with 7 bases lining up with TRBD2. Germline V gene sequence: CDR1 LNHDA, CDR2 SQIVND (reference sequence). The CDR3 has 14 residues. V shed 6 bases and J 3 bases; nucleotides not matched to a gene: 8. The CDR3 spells CASSQGLVNYEQYF. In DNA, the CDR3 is TGTGCCAGTAGCCAAGGACTAGTAAACTACGAGCAGTACTTC. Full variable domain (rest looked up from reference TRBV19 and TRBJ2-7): DGGITQSPKYLFRKEGQNVTLSCEQNLNHDAMYWYRQDPGQGLRLIYYSQIVNDFQKGDIAEGYSVSREKKESFPLTVTSAQKNPTAFYLCASSQGLVNYEQYFGPGTRLTVT.

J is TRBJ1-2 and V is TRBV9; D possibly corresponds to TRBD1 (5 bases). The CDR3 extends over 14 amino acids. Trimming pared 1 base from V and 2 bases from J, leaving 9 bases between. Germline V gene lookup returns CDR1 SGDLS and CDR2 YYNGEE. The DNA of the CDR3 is TGTGCCAGCAGCGTACAGGGAGGCAACTATGGCTACACCTTC. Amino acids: CASSVQGGNYGYTF.

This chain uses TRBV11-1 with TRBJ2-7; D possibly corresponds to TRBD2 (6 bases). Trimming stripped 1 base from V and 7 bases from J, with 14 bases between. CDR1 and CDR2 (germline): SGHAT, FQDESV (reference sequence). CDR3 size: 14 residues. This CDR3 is CASSLEGSGREQYF. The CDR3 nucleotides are TGTGCCAGCAGCTTAGAGGGCTCGGGGAGGGAGCAGTACTTC.

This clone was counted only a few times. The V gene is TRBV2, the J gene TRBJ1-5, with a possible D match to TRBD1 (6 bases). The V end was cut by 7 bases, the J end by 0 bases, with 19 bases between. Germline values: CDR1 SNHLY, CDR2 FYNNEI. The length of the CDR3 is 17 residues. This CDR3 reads CASNWGKTGHSNQPQHF. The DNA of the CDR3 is TGTGCCAGCAATTGGGGAAAGACAGGCCATAGCAATCAGCCCCAGCATTTT.

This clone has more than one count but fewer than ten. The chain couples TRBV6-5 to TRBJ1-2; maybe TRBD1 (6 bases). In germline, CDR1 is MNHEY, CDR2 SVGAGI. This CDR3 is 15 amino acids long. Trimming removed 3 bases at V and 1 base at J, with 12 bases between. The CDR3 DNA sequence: TGTGCCAGCAGTTATGTGCCAGGGGATAACTATGGCTACACCTTC. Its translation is CASSYVPGDNYGYTF.

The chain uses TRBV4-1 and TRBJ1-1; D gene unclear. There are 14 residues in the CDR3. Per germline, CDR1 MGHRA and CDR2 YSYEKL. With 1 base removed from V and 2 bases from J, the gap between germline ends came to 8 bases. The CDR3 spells CASSQGLINTEAFF. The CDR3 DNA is TGCGCCAGCAGCCAAGGGTTAATAAACACTGAAGCTTTCTTT.

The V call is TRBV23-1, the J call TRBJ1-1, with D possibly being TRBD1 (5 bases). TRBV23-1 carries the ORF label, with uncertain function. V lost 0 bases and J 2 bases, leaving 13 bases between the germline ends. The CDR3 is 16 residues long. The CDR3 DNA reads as TGCGCCAGCAGTCAATCATTGACAGCGGTTAACACTGAAGCTTTCTTT. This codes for CASSQSLTAVNTEAFF.